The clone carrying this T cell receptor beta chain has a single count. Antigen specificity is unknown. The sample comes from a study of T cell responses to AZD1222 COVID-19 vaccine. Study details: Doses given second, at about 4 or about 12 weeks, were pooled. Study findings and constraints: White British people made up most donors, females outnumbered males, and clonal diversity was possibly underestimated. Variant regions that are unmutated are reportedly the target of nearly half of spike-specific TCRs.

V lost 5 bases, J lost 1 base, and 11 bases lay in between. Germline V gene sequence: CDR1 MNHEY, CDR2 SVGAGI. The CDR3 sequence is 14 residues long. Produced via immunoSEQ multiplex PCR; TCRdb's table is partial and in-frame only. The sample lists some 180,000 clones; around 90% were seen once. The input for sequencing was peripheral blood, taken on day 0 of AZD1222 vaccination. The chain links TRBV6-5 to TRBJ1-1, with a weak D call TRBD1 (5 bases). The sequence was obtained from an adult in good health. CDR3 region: CASSPRGGNTEAFF. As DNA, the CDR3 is TGTGCCAGCAGTCCGCGTGGGGGGAACACTGAAGCTTTCTTT.